This is a list of T cell receptor beta chains from one sample in a study of long-term antiretroviral therapy in people with HIV. Clones were sequenced by immunoSEQ multiplex PCR, and TCRdb holds only the in-frame ones, with some missing. The repertoire holds over 25,000 clones, 78% seen once, with around a tenth in the top ten. Here the sequenced sample was unsorted PBMCs, taken 1.5 years before starting antiretroviral therapy. These receptors came from a man aged 18 to 30 with HIV. Each CDR3 is given with its conserved first and last residue. Fields, in order: V gene, D gene, clone size, J gene, CDR3 DNA, CDR3 protein. The D gene is left open where the match is weak. Not every row has a clone size; where given, it reads once, few, many or a size class.

>TRBV13|-|-|TRBJ2-4
TGTGCCAGCAGCTGGGGCGGGGGCCGGTCCAAAAACATTCAGTACTTC
CASSWGGGRSKNIQYF
>TRBV6-6|TRBD2|-|TRBJ2-7
TGTGCCAGCAGTAAGAACGGGGGGGCCGCCTACGAGCAGTACTTC
CASSKNGGAAYEQYF
>TRBV5-4|TRBD1|-|TRBJ2-1
TGTGCCAGCAGCTTGAGTCAGGGGGCACGATACAATGAGCAGTTCTTC
CASSLSQGARYNEQFF
>TRBV5-1|TRBD2|-|TRBJ2-5
TGCGCCAGCAGCTATGGGACTAGCGGGGGGCAAGAGACCCAGTACTTC
CASSYGTSGGQETQYF
>TRBV6-4|-|-|TRBJ2-3
TGTGCCAGCAGTGAGACGGGAAGCGGCACAGATACGCAGTATTTT
CASSETGSGTDTQYF
>TRBV27|-|few|TRBJ2-7
TGTGCCAGCAGTTCGGGAGATCTAGGAAACTACGAGCAGTACTTC
CASSSGDLGNYEQYF
>TRBV5-1|-|-|TRBJ2-3
TGCGCCAGCAGCTTGGATTTGGCAGATACGCAGTATTTT
CASSLDLADTQYF
>TRBV4-2|-|-|TRBJ1-1
TGTGCCAGCAGCCCAAGATGGGGTATGGCGAGGGACACTGAAGCTTTCTTT
CASSPRWGMARDTEAFF
>TRBV7-9|TRBD2|-|TRBJ2-7
TGTGCCAGCAGCTTAGACGGGAGGTACGAGCAGTACTTC
CASSLDGRYEQYF
>TRBV28|TRBD1|-|TRBJ1-1
TGTGCCAGCAGAATGGACAGGGGTTGGGGGAACACTGAAGCTTTCTTT
CASRMDRGWGNTEAFF
>TRBV19|TRBD1|-|TRBJ2-1
TGTGCCAGTAGTATATTGGAGGGACAGGGGGCTGTTGAGCAGTTCTTC
CASSILEGQGAVEQFF
>TRBV2|TRBD1|-|TRBJ1-5
TGTGCCAGCAGGGGACAGGGCGGTCAGCCCCAGCATTTT
CASRGQGGQPQHF
>TRBV19|-|-|TRBJ2-7
TGTGCCAGTAGTATTCGGGGCGAGATACCGGGACCCCAGTACTTC
CASSIRGEIPGPQYF
>TRBV7-3|TRBD1|-|TRBJ1-2
TGTGCCAGCAGCTTGGGGACAGGCTATGGCTACACCTTC
CASSLGTGYGYTF
>TRBV10-1|-|few|TRBJ2-1
TGCGCCAGCAGTGAGTCGTCATACAATGAGCAGTTCTTC
CASSESSYNEQFF
>TRBV10-3|TRBD2|-|TRBJ2-6
TGTGCCATCAGGGGACTAGCGGGCGTCTCTGGGGCCAACGTCCTGACTTTC
CAIRGLAGVSGANVLTF
>TRBV5-3|-|-|TRBJ2-7
TGTGCCAGAAGCTTGGTATCGAGCGGACCCTACGAGCAGTACTTC
CARSLVSSGPYEQYF
>TRBV19|-|-|TRBJ1-1
TGTGCCAGTAGTAATATTGGGGTTTCTTTGAACACTGAAGCTTTCTTT
CASSNIGVSLNTEAFF
>TRBV5-6|-|medium-sized|TRBJ1-3
TGTGCCAGCAGCGATCCTCGGGACGAAGGAAACACCATATATTTT
CASSDPRDEGNTIYF
>TRBV6-5|-|-|TRBJ1-2
TGTGCCAGCAGTAAACATCAGGGATTGGGCTACACCTTC
CASSKHQGLGYTF
>TRBV28|TRBD2|few|TRBJ2-7
TGTGCCAGCAGCTATGGGGGGACTAGCGGGATAGGTTCCTACGAGCAGTACTTC
CASSYGGTSGIGSYEQYF
>TRBV9|TRBD2|-|TRBJ2-3
TGTGCCAGCAGCGCGGAGCCACACCCGGGACTAATCACAGATACGCAGTATTTT
CASSAEPHPGLITDTQYF
>TRBV27|TRBD1|-|TRBJ2-2
TGTGCCAGTCGACAGGGGCGGAACACCGGGGAGCTGTTTTTT
CASRQGRNTGELFF
>TRBV20-1|-|few|TRBJ2-3
TGCAGTGGACGGGAGTTTGATACGCAGTATTTT
CSGREFDTQYF
>TRBV6-5|TRBD1|few|TRBJ2-7
TGTGCCAGCAGGCGACAGGGGTTCCCCTACGAGCAGTACTTC
CASRRQGFPYEQYF
>TRBV5-4|-|-|TRBJ2-3
TGTGCCAGCAGCCCCTCCTGGGGCAGCCCTAGCACAGATACGCAGTATTTT
CASSPSWGSPSTDTQYF
>TRBV2|-|once|TRBJ2-7
TGTGCCAGCAGTGCAGTAGCAGCTTCCTACGAGCAGTACTTC
CASSAVAASYEQYF
>TRBV6-5|-|once|TRBJ2-7
TGTGCCAGCAGTTACTCGAGAACTAGAGGGTCCTACGAGCAGTACTTC
CASSYSRTRGSYEQYF